These 22 T cell receptor beta chains were all obtained from the same sample, sequenced in a study of blood T cell repertoires in COVID-19 (dated by TCRdb to 2020 to 2021). Receptor amplification or capture employed the immunoSEQ multiplex PCR assay. As stored in TCRdb, this immuneACCESS dataset retains in-frame rearrangements with V and J assigned. A fraction of the clones does not appear; measured against another copy, unresolved V genes explain less than half of the discrepancy, and the remainder lacks a known reason. Across this sample there are tens of thousands of clones, with around 83% seen only once. 25% of the sample rests with the top ten. The specimen sequenced was peripheral blood. These receptors were obtained from a man in his 60s with acute or convalescent COVID-19.

The chain carries TRBV7-2 and TRBJ2-1; 7 bases align to TRBD1. The germline V gene encodes CDR1 SGHTA and CDR2 FQGNSA. The ends lost 4 bases at V and 4 bases at J; junction bases unmatched: 1. The CDR3 consists of 13 residues. CDR3 region: CASSWGQYNEQFF. CDR3 in DNA: TGTGCCAGCAGCTGGGGACAGTACAATGAGCAGTTCTTC.

This clone has just one count. The CDR3 spells CASSSRSSSGNTIYF. The DNA for the CDR3 is TGTGCCAGCAGCTCGAGGAGCTCCTCTGGAAACACCATATATTTT. The chain couples TRBV5-6 to TRBJ1-3; D is ambiguous. CDR3 length: 15 amino acids. Germline V CDR1 and CDR2: SGHDT, YYEEEE. V was pared by 3 bases and J by 0 bases, with 10 bases between.

V gene TRBV6-5 combines with J gene TRBJ2-7; TRBD2 agrees at 12 bases. Germline CDR1 MNHEY, CDR2 SVGAGI. The CDR3 contains 14 residues. The J segment lost 4 bases and the V segment lost 8 bases, leaving 6 bases of the junction unmatched. This CDR3 reads CASLAGGLKYEQYF. CDR3 nucleotides: TGTGCCAGCCTAGCGGGGGGGCTAAAGTACGAGCAGTACTTC.

V usage is TRBV5-8 and J usage is TRBJ2-4; TRBD1 aligns across 8 bases. Germline V gene sequence: CDR1 SGHTS, CDR2 YDEGEE. CDR3 size: 14 residues. Germline trimming cut 7 bases from V and 9 bases from J; bases unmatched to any gene: 12. The CDR3 region has the DNA TGTGCCAGCGGCCACGGACAGGGTCTTGGCATTCAGTACTTC. Translated: CASGHGQGLGIQYF.

The chain employs TRBV5-6 and TRBJ1-1; D unresolved. Per germline, CDR1 SGHDT and CDR2 YYEEEE. V was cut by 0 bases and J by 1 base, with 4 bases left in between. The CDR3 contains 13 residues. The CDR3, as DNA: TGTGCCAGCAGCTTGGTTAAGAACACTGAAGCTTTCTTT. Translation: CASSLVKNTEAFF.

This clone was seen a few times. The chain joins TRBV5-6 to TRBJ1-2; 9 bases agree with TRBD1. This CDR3 spans 14 amino acids. The germline V gene has CDR1 SGHDT and CDR2 YYEEEE. The V gene end was trimmed by 0 bases and the J gene end by 9 bases; junction bases not matched to a gene: 6. CDR3 region: CASSLGDRVTSYTF. As DNA, the CDR3 is TGTGCCAGCAGCTTGGGGGACAGGGTAACAAGCTACACCTTC.

The V gene is TRBV9, the J gene TRBJ1-1; 8 nucleotides align to TRBD1. Germline lookup yields CDR1 SGDLS and CDR2 YYNGEE. This CDR3 comprises 14 residues. Unmatched junction bases numbered 0, after V lost 2 bases and J lost 0 bases. CDR3 sequence reads: CASSVTGVNTEAFF. The CDR3 DNA sequence: TGTGCCAGCAGCGTGACAGGGGTGAACACTGAAGCTTTCTTT. Based on the CDR3 plus reference TRBV9 and TRBJ1-1, the full variable domain is DSGVTQTPKHLITATGQRVTLRCSPRSGDLSVYWYQQSLDQGLQFLIQYYNGEERAKGNILERFSAQQFPDLHSELNLSSLELGDSALYFCASSVTGVNTEAFFGQGTRLTVV.

This clone was detected only once. The CDR3 DNA sequence: TGCAGTGCTAGTTTACAGGGCCGCAATCAGCCCCAGCATTTT. Amino acids: CSASLQGRNQPQHF. This sequence joins TRBV20-1 and TRBJ1-5, with TRBD1 as a possible D gene (6 bases). Trimming removed 3 bases at V and 2 bases at J, with 11 bases between. Germline-derived CDR1 and CDR2 are DFQATT and SNEGSKA (reference sequence). The CDR3 runs to 14 residues.

CDR3 in amino acids: CASSGFLAGTDTQYF. CDR3 DNA: TGTGCCAGCAGTGGTTTCCTAGCGGGCACAGATACGCAGTATTTT. The chain carries TRBV2 and TRBJ2-3, with TRBD2 identical over 7 bases. The CDR3 covers 15 residues. The junction had 5 bases not matched to a gene; V was cut back by 4 bases and J by 1 base. Germline lookup yields CDR1 SNHLY and CDR2 FYNNEI.

This rearrangement joins TRBV24-1 to TRBJ1-6; a weak D match, TRBD1 (5 bases). Germline CDR1 is KGHDR and CDR2 is SFDVKD. The CDR3 has 13 residues. The V end was cut by 7 bases, the J end by 6 bases, with 9 bases between. The CDR3 region is CATSWGVNSPLHF. CDR3 in DNA: TGTGCCACCAGCTGGGGGGTTAATTCACCCCTCCACTTT.

V usage is TRBV20-1 and J usage is TRBJ2-7; tentatively, D is TRBD1 (6 bases). CDR3 length equals 13 residues. Per germline, CDR1 DFQATT and CDR2 SNEGSKA (reference sequence). Trimming removed 3 bases at V and 5 bases at J, with 14 bases between. The CDR3 spells CSASSGATNEQYF. CDR3 nucleotides: TGCAGTGCTAGTTCAGGGGCGACGAACGAGCAGTACTTC.

The gene calls are TRBV7-8 and TRBJ1-1; 11 bases align to TRBD1. After removal of 5 bases from V and 6 bases from J, the junction contained 8 bases not matched to a gene. The CDR3 consists of 15 residues. Germline CDR1 reads SGHVS; CDR2 reads FQNEAQ. The CDR3 DNA reads as TGTGCCAGCAGCGGACAGGGGGCAGGGTTTTCTGAAGCTTTCTTT. Protein: CASSGQGAGFSEAFF.

The chain employs TRBV4-2 and TRBJ1-2; 7 bases map to TRBD1. The V gene end was trimmed by 5 bases and the J gene end by 8 bases; junction bases not matched to a gene: 14. CDR1 LGHNA and CDR2 YNFKEQ come from the germline V gene. CDR3 size: 15 residues. CDR3 loop: CASSTRSTGSGGYTF. Here the CDR3 DNA reads TGTGCCAGCAGCACCCGATCGACAGGGTCCGGGGGCTACACCTTC.

This chain connects TRBV5-1 to TRBJ2-3; 9 nucleotides match TRBD2. The CDR3 runs to 17 residues. V gave up 1 base and J gave up 1 base; unmatched junction bases: 7. Per germline, CDR1 SGHRS and CDR2 YFSETQ. Here the CDR3 DNA reads TGCGCCAGCAGCTTGTTGCCAGCGGGGGGTCGCACAGATACGCAGTATTTT. Translating gives CASSLLPAGGRTDTQYF.

In its sample, this clone was seen a few times. The rearrangement links TRBV6-6 to TRBJ1-6, with D hard to call. Between the trimmed V and J ends, which lost 7 bases and 6 bases, there was a span of 10 bases. CDR3 length: 13 residues. In germline, CDR1 is MNHNY, CDR2 SVGAGI (reference sequence). The CDR3, as DNA: TGTGCCAGCACAACAGTCAGTAATTCACCCCTCCACTTT. It yields the protein CASTTVSNSPLHF.

This clone was recorded only once. The chain employs TRBV11-2 and TRBJ1-1, with D perhaps TRBD1 (6 bases). Germline loops: CDR1 SGHAT, CDR2 FQNNGV. The CDR3 is made up of 14 amino acids. Trimming removed 4 bases from V and 5 bases from J, with 14 bases in between. In DNA form, the CDR3 reads TGTGCCAGCAGCTCCACGACAGGCGGGACTGAAGCTTTCTTT. This gives the protein CASSSTTGGTEAFF.

This chain uses TRBV6-6 with TRBJ1-2; 8 nucleotides match TRBD1. This CDR3 has 13 amino acids. The V gene's germline CDR1 is MNHNY and CDR2 SVGAGI (reference sequence). Trimming at V came to 5 bases and at J to 9 bases, leaving 8 bases not matched to a gene. CDR3 residues: CASSPQGADRYTF. CDR3 nucleotides: TGTGCCAGCAGTCCCCAGGGGGCGGACCGCTACACCTTC.

This chain links TRBV12-3 or TRBV12-4 with TRBJ2-3; D possibly corresponds to TRBD1 (5 bases). Trimming took 7 bases from V and 1 from J, leaving 9 bases between them. The CDR3 is 13 amino acids. This CDR3 is CASTRQRTDTQYF. CDR3 DNA: TGTGCCAGCACCAGACAGCGCACAGATACGCAGTATTTT.

The gene calls are TRBV6-5 and TRBJ2-3; tentatively, D is TRBD2 (5 bases). This CDR3 is built from 13 residues. The V and J ends lost 2 bases and 3 bases respectively, with 6 bases between them. Per germline, CDR1 MNHEY and CDR2 SVGAGI. The CDR3 protein is CASSYRGTDTQYF. CDR3 coding DNA: TGTGCCAGCAGTTACAGAGGGACAGATACGCAGTATTTT.

The chain carries TRBV19 and TRBJ2-1, with 12 bases fitting TRBD2. CDR1 and CDR2 from the germline V gene are LNHDA and SQIVND (reference sequence). The CDR3 runs to 18 residues. With 7 bases clipped from V and 10 bases from J, the junction kept 20 bases outside the gene matches. CDR3: CASTLGVRASGGAQEQFF. Written as DNA, the CDR3 is TGTGCCAGTACGCTCGGGGTTCGGGCTAGCGGGGGGGCTCAGGAGCAGTTCTTC.

The V call is TRBV5-4, the J call TRBJ1-6, with D maybe TRBD1 (5 bases). Trimming removed 0 bases at V and 9 bases at J, with 7 bases between. The V gene's germline CDR1 is SGHNT and CDR2 YYREEE (reference sequence). This CDR3 is built from 13 residues. DNA of the CDR3: TGTGCCAGCAGCTTGGTGGGGGGTTCACCCCTCCACTTT. Residues: CASSLVGGSPLHF.

The chain is built from TRBV5-1 and TRBJ2-3; 9 bases are shared with TRBD1. The CDR3 totals 15 residues. J gave up 3 bases and V 2 bases, and 4 bases lay outside the gene matches. Germline values: CDR1 SGHRS, CDR2 YFSETQ. The CDR3 here is CASSFGTGRTDTQYF. The CDR3 bases are TGCGCCAGCAGCTTCGGGACAGGGAGAACAGATACGCAGTATTTT.